One sample yielded the 32 T cell receptor beta chains listed below, sequenced in a study of blood T cell repertoires in COVID-19. TCRdb's table, derived via immunoSEQ multiplex PCR, lists solely in-frame clones and lacks some. This table holds around 150,000 clones, 85% to 95% found once. Source material: peripheral blood. Receptors originate from an older woman with COVID-19, enrolled during active disease.

The chain has TRBV6-1 and TRBJ1-2; TRBD1 aligns across 7 bases. Germline values: CDR1 MNHNS, CDR2 SASEGT. With V trimmed by 4 bases and J by 8 bases, 7 bases remained unmatched. This CDR3 has 13 amino acids. The CDR3 DNA follows: TGTGCCAGCAGTGCAGCGACAGGGACAGGCTACACCTTC. Translating gives CASSAATGTGYTF.

The V gene is TRBV5-4, the J gene TRBJ2-3; 7 positions agree with TRBD2. Germline V lookup: CDR1 SGHNT, CDR2 YYREEE (reference sequence). The CDR3 has 15 residues. V lost 0 bases to trimming and J lost 7 bases; unmatched junction nucleotides: 8. The CDR3 reads CASSLARGEGNTQYF. The CDR3 nucleotides are TGTGCCAGCAGCTTGGCCCGAGGGGAGGGGAATACGCAGTATTTT.

The chain has TRBV7-9 and TRBJ1-2; 12 nucleotides agree with TRBD1. Germline assignment: CDR1 SEHNR and CDR2 FQNEAQ (reference sequence). This CDR3 comprises 15 residues. The V gene end was trimmed by 4 bases and the J gene end by 7 bases; junction bases not matched to a gene: 7. Here the CDR3 reads CASSWGQGAQGGYTF. DNA for the CDR3: TGTGCCAGCAGCTGGGGACAGGGGGCGCAGGGTGGCTACACCTTC.

This clone was found once. The rearrangement joins TRBV5-4 to TRBJ1-6, with 7 bases aligning to TRBD1. From germline, CDR1 is SGHNT and CDR2 YYREEE (reference sequence). The CDR3 loop spans 18 amino acids. With 0 bases clipped from V and 0 bases from J, the junction kept 6 bases outside the gene matches. This CDR3 is CASSLGQGMGSYNSPLHF. The CDR3 DNA sequence: TGTGCCAGCAGCTTGGGACAGGGTATGGGCTCCTATAATTCACCCCTCCACTTT.

The chain is built from TRBV9 and TRBJ2-3; D not certain. Germline V gene lookup returns CDR1 SGDLS and CDR2 YYNGEE. The CDR3 is made up of 15 amino acids. The V end was cut by 4 bases, the J end by 4 bases, with 16 bases between. CDR3 in amino acids: CASSLSPSMADTQYF. The CDR3 DNA sequence: TGTGCCAGCAGCCTTAGCCCGTCCATGGCAGATACGCAGTATTTT.

The J gene is TRBJ1-2, the V gene TRBV4-3; D call uncertain. Trimming took 1 base from V and 8 from J, leaving 14 bases between them. The CDR3 totals 14 residues. Germline V gene sequence: CDR1 LGHNA, CDR2 YSLEER. The CDR3 DNA reads TGCGCCAGCAGCCAAGCGAACCCTTCCGAGGGCTACACCTTC. Encoded protein: CASSQANPSEGYTF.

The V and J genes are TRBV7-2 and TRBJ1-5, with TRBD1 matching over 10 bases. This CDR3 comprises 15 residues. V shed 5 bases and J 3 bases; nucleotides not matched to a gene: 4. Germline values: CDR1 SGHTA, CDR2 FQGNSA. The DNA of the CDR3 is TGTGCCAGCAGCCGGGACAGGGGAGACAATCAGCCCCAGCATTTT. Translation: CASSRDRGDNQPQHF. The variable domain in full, completed from reference TRBV7-2 and TRBJ1-5, reads GAGVSQSPSNKVTEKGKDVELRCDPISGHTALYWYRQSLGQGLEFLIYFQGNSAPDKSGLPSDRFSAERTGGSVSTLTIQRTQQEDSAVYLCASSRDRGDNQPQHFGDGTRLSIL.

V gene TRBV4-1 combines with J gene TRBJ2-3; no firm D call. V was trimmed by 1 base and J by 0 bases, leaving 11 bases between them. Germline V CDR1 and CDR2: MGHRA, YSYEKL. The length of the CDR3 is 16 residues. Written as DNA, the CDR3 is TGCGCCAGCAGCCAAGTAGCCACATCTAGCACAGATACGCAGTATTTT. It encodes CASSQVATSSTDTQYF.

The chain has TRBV19 and TRBJ2-1; the match to TRBD1 covers 8 bases. The CDR3 sequence is 15 residues long. Germline trimming cut 5 bases from V and 7 bases from J; bases unmatched to any gene: 10. Germline loops: CDR1 LNHDA, CDR2 SQIVND (reference sequence). The CDR3 protein is CASSVVQGGGNEQFF. CDR3 bases: TGTGCCAGTAGTGTAGTACAGGGGGGTGGTAATGAGCAGTTCTTC.

The J gene is TRBJ1-1, the V gene TRBV2, with a tentative D call TRBD1 (6 bases). The CDR3 runs 14 residues. Germline CDR1 is SNHLY and CDR2 is FYNNEI. V was shortened by 4 bases and J by 3 bases, with 12 bases between the two germline ends. The CDR3 spells CASSVRGRDTEAFF. In DNA, the CDR3 is TGTGCCAGCAGTGTGCGGGGGCGGGACACTGAAGCTTTCTTT.

The rearrangement joins TRBV5-8 to TRBJ2-1; D not certain. The CDR3 has 14 residues. Deletions cut 3 bases from V and 6 bases from J, with 13 bases between. Germline loops: CDR1 SGHTS, CDR2 YDEGEE. CDR3 sequence (DNA): TGTGCCAGCAGCTCGTCTATCGTAAGCAATGAGCAGTTCTTC. Translating gives CASSSSIVSNEQFF.

The chain has TRBV7-2 and TRBJ1-2, with no clear D. The CDR3 runs 16 residues. Germline CDR1 reads SGHTA; CDR2 reads FQGNSA. The ends were cut back, 0 bases at V and 4 bases at J, with 15 bases in the middle. CDR3 coding DNA: TGTGCCAGCAGCTTAGCGTTCCCTAGCGCTGGCTATGGCTACACCTTC. It is translated as CASSLAFPSAGYGYTF.

V usage is TRBV7-3 and J usage is TRBJ1-2, with a possible D match to TRBD1 (5 bases). V lost 5 bases, J lost 8 bases, and 15 bases lay in between. This CDR3 comprises 13 residues. Germline V gene lookup returns CDR1 SGHTA and CDR2 FQGTGA. CDR3 in amino acids: CASSPGGVRGYTF. Here the CDR3 DNA reads TGTGCCAGCAGCCCCGGGGGAGTGAGAGGCTACACCTTC.

The rearrangement uses TRBV11-2 and TRBJ2-7; D is ambiguous. Germline values: CDR1 SGHAT, CDR2 FQNNGV. CDR3 length equals 12 residues. Trimming stripped 5 bases from V and 5 bases from J, with 10 bases between. The CDR3 DNA is TGTGCCAGCAGCCTTACCTATCACGAGCAGTACTTC. Translation: CASSLTYHEQYF.

The CDR3 region has the DNA TGTGCCAGCAGCCAAGAGACAGGGTACCCCGGCCTGAGGGCTTTCTTT. It translates to CASSQETGYPGLRAFF. The rearrangement uses TRBV4-2 and TRBJ1-1; TRBD1 matches 7 bases. CDR3 length: 16 amino acids. Germline V gives CDR1 LGHNA, CDR2 YNFKEQ. J gave up 11 bases and V 0 bases, and 15 bases lay outside the gene matches.

This chain connects TRBV11-2 to TRBJ2-3, with D possibly TRBD2 on 7 matching bases. CDR1 and CDR2 (germline): SGHAT, FQNNGV. V lost 5 bases and J lost 4, with 19 bases in between. The CDR3 runs to 16 residues. The chain's CDR3 is CASSPLRGGPADTQYF. The CDR3 nucleotides read TGTGCCAGCAGCCCTCTGAGGGGGGGGCCCGCAGATACGCAGTATTTT.

V usage is TRBV30 and J usage is TRBJ1-2; D not certain. The CDR3 has 13 residues. Deletions cut 4 bases from V and 8 bases from J, with 17 bases between. CDR1 is GTSNPN, CDR2 SVGIG, per germline (reference sequence). DNA for the CDR3: TGTGCCTGGACCTCATCAGGTCAGGTCGGCTACACCTTC. Translating gives CAWTSSGQVGYTF.

This chain uses TRBV2 with TRBJ2-1; 8 nucleotides line up with TRBD2. Looked up from germline, CDR1 is SNHLY and CDR2 is FYNNEI. Germline trimming cut 11 bases from V and 10 bases from J; bases unmatched to any gene: 7. The CDR3 is 11 amino acids. The DNA for the CDR3 is TGTGCCTACAGGCTAGCGGGCGAGCAGTTCTTC. Protein product: CAYRLAGEQFF.

DNA for the CDR3: TGTGCCAGCAGCCGGACAGGGGGGGCAGAAGCTTTCTTT. Its protein product is CASSRTGGAEAFF. The V gene is TRBV11-1, the J gene TRBJ1-1, with TRBD1 matching over 10 bases. Losses at the gene ends were 5 bases for V and 8 bases for J; bases not matched to a gene: 5. The germline CDR1 and CDR2 sequences are SGHAT and FQDESV (reference sequence). CDR3 size: 13 residues.

This clone was observed a single time. V is TRBV5-8 and J is TRBJ1-1; D perhaps matches TRBD1 (5 bases). The CDR3 totals 12 residues. Germline V CDR1 and CDR2: SGHTS, YDEGEE. The V gene lost 3 bases and the J gene lost 11 bases, with 14 bases spanning the gap. CDR3 DNA: TGTGCCAGCAGCTGGACGGGGGAGGAGGCTTTCTTT. This gives the protein CASSWTGEEAFF.

V gene TRBV4-3 combines with J gene TRBJ1-3, with no clear D. This CDR3 is 15 amino acids long. V was cut by 0 bases and J by 11 bases, with 17 bases left in between. In germline, CDR1 is LGHNA, CDR2 YSLEER. CDR3 sequence: CASSQEARAGSPIYF. CDR3 DNA: TGCGCCAGCAGCCAAGAAGCACGGGCGGGGAGCCCCATATATTTT.

This rearrangement joins TRBV9 to TRBJ2-1; 10 nucleotides agree with TRBD2. The CDR3 runs 15 residues. V was clipped by 4 bases and J by 5 bases; unmatched bases: 6. The germline V gene has CDR1 SGDLS and CDR2 YYNGEE. In nucleotides, the CDR3 is TGTGCCAGCAGCCCAGCGGGGGGGCCGAACAATGAGCAGTTCTTC. Translation: CASSPAGGPNNEQFF.

V gene TRBV15 combines with J gene TRBJ1-4, with D unclear. The CDR3 contains 16 residues. Looked up from germline, CDR1 is LNHNV and CDR2 is YYDKDF (reference sequence). The V end was cut by 5 bases, the J end by 5 bases, with 18 bases between. Written as DNA, the CDR3 is TGTGCCACCAGCCCTCGGACGGGGTGGTCAAATGAAAAACTGTTTTTT. This codes for CATSPRTGWSNEKLFF.

The chain couples TRBV18 to TRBJ1-4, with D hard to call. This CDR3 spans 14 amino acids. Trimming removed 0 bases from V and 7 bases from J, with 9 bases in between. Germline CDR1 is KGHSH and CDR2 is LQKENI. CDR3 protein: CASSPPAGPEKLFF. The DNA of the CDR3 is TGTGCCAGCTCACCACCGGCAGGCCCTGAAAAACTGTTTTTT. Combining the CDR3 with reference TRBV18 and TRBJ1-4 gives the whole variable domain NAGVMQNPRHLVRRRGQEARLRCSPMKGHSHVYWYRQLPEEGLKFMVYLQKENIIDESGMPKERFSAEFPKEGPSILRIQQVVRGDSAAYFCASSPPAGPEKLFFGSGTQLSVL.

The chain carries TRBV11-1 and TRBJ1-1; D is possibly TRBD1 (5 bases). The germline V and J ends were trimmed by 5 bases and 0 bases, with 7 bases remaining between them. Per germline, CDR1 SGHAT and CDR2 FQDESV (reference sequence). The CDR3 loop spans 13 amino acids. The CDR3 DNA is TGTGCCAGCAGCCAGGGAATGAACACTGAAGCTTTCTTT. Its protein product is CASSQGMNTEAFF.

This clone was picked up one time. The chain links TRBV28 to TRBJ1-4; D is perhaps TRBD1 (6 bases). V dropped 6 bases and J dropped 7 bases, with 21 bases sitting between them. The CDR3 consists of 16 residues. From germline, CDR1 is MDHEN and CDR2 SYDVKM. The CDR3 reads CASSEKTGWSGEKLFF. The CDR3 DNA reads as TGTGCCAGCAGCGAGAAAACAGGGTGGAGTGGTGAAAAACTGTTTTTT.

J is TRBJ1-2 and V is TRBV27, with TRBD1 identical over 8 bases. CDR1 and CDR2 from the germline V gene are MNHEY and SMNVEV (reference sequence). The V and J ends lost 3 bases and 5 bases, in that order; junction bases with no gene match: 2. The CDR3 is made up of 13 amino acids. CDR3 sequence: CASSLTGEYGYTF. As DNA, the CDR3 is TGTGCCAGCAGTTTGACAGGGGAATATGGCTACACCTTC.

The chain carries TRBV11-3 and TRBJ2-7; D perhaps matches TRBD2 (6 bases). V lost 2 bases to trimming and J lost 2 bases, with 7 bases between them. This CDR3 spans 13 amino acids. Per the germline V gene, CDR1 is SGHNT and CDR2 is YENEEA. The CDR3 reads CASSLTGAYEQYF. The CDR3 nucleotides are TGTGCCAGCAGCTTAACGGGGGCCTACGAGCAGTACTTC.

V is TRBV11-3 and J is TRBJ2-1; D perhaps matches TRBD2 (6 bases). This CDR3 is 13 amino acids long. Trimming took 6 bases from V and 9 from J, leaving 15 bases between them. Germline values: CDR1 SGHNT, CDR2 YENEEA. This CDR3 reads CASSPTSAGEQFF. In nucleotides, the CDR3 is TGTGCCAGCAGTCCGACTAGTGCCGGTGAGCAGTTCTTC.

J is TRBJ1-2 and V is TRBV10-3; possibly TRBD1 for D (6 bases). This CDR3 region has 13 residues. In germline, CDR1 is ENHRY, CDR2 SYGVKD. The V end lost 3 bases, the J end lost 3 bases, and 8 bases lay between the germline ends. CDR3 region: CAISDRGDYGYTF. The CDR3 DNA reads as TGTGCCATCAGTGACAGGGGAGACTATGGCTACACCTTC.

This clone was seen once. The chain links TRBV2 to TRBJ2-5; D ambiguous. CDR3 length equals 13 residues. The germline CDR1 and CDR2 sequences are SNHLY and FYNNEI. The V gene lost 3 bases and the J gene lost 4 bases, with 9 bases spanning the gap. The CDR3 DNA follows: TGTGCCAGCAGTGATTTGGCCCTAGAGACCCAGTACTTC. This gives the protein CASSDLALETQYF.

The chain joins TRBV18 to TRBJ1-2; D is uncertain. With 0 bases removed from V and 2 bases from J, the gap between germline ends came to 13 bases. The CDR3 spans 16 residues. The V gene's germline CDR1 is KGHSH and CDR2 LQKENI. CDR3 bases: TGTGCCAGCTCACCACCGGGAGGGCTACGAAACTATGGCTACACCTTC. It encodes CASSPPGGLRNYGYTF.